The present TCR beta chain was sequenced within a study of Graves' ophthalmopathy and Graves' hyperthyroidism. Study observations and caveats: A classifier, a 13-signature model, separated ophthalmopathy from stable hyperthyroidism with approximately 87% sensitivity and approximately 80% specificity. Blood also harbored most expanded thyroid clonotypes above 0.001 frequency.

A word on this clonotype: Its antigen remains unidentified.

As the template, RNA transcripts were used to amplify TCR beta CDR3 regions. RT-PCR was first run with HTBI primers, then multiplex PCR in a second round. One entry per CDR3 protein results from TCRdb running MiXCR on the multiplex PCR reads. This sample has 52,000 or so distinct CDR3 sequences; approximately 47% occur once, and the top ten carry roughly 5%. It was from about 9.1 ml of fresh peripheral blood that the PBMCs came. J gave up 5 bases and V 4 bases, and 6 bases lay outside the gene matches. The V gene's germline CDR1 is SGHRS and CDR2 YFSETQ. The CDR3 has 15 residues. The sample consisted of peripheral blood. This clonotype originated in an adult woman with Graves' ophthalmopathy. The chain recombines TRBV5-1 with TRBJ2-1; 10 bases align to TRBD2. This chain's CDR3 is CASSPLAGANNEQFF. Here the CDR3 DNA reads TGCGCCAGCAGCCCGCTAGCGGGAGCGAACAATGAGCAGTTCTTC.